This entry describes one TCR beta chain. What it recognizes is unknown. In the PCR, 60 Vbeta and 13 Jbeta primers were used. Profiled with immunoSEQ multiplex PCR; TCRdb holds only in-frame clones, not every one. The sample holds fewer than 250,000 clones; roughly four fifths are singletons and the top ten take 2.5% to 4%. This record belongs to a study of cytomegalovirus exposure and HLA in healthy donors. Regarding the study as a whole: Cytomegalovirus-associated status was assigned to approximately 160 TCR beta chains. V- and J-gene trimming of TCR beta was linked (in a later analysis) to a missense DCLRE1C variant. According to reports, the classifier identified cytomegalovirus status with high specificity and sensitivity.

This clonotype originated in a woman aged 25 to 39 in good health and CMV-seropositive. The specimen sequenced was PBMCs.

The CDR3 region has the DNA TGTGCCAGCAGTTCACACAGGGGAGAGACCCAGTACTTC. Its protein product is CASSSHRGETQYF. V gene TRBV6-5 combines with J gene TRBJ2-5; 7 bases are shared with TRBD1. The germline V gene encodes CDR1 MNHEY and CDR2 SVGAGI. The CDR3 totals 13 residues. Trimming cost V 4 bases and J 4 bases; bases outside gene matches: 3.